One and the same sample provided the 15 T cell receptor beta chains below, sequenced in a study of CD8 T cells in Susac syndrome. A quantity of about 0.5 to 1 ug RNA underwent reverse transcription using random hexamers. TCRdb called the immunoSEQ multiplex PCR reads again in MiXCR, with one record for every CDR3 protein. The data hold over 350,000 distinct CDR3 sequences, with around 83% observed a single time. The sample was CD8+ T cells from PBMCs. All receptors come from a human donor with multiple sclerosis.

V gene TRBV27 combines with J gene TRBJ2-1, with D hard to call. Germline loops: CDR1 MNHEY, CDR2 SMNVEV (reference sequence). The germline V and J ends were trimmed by 4 bases and 5 bases, with 15 bases remaining between them. The CDR3 consists of 15 residues. CDR3 coding DNA: TGTGCCAGCAGTTCCGAAGATGGACCTGACAATGAGCAGTTCTTC. Translation: CASSSEDGPDNEQFF.

The chain couples TRBV4-1 to TRBJ1-1; no reliable D call. CDR1 is MGHRA and CDR2 is YSYEKL in the germline V gene. Trimming removed 0 bases at V and 4 bases at J, with 18 bases between. CDR3 length: 17 amino acids. Here the CDR3 DNA reads TGCGCCAGCAGCCAAGATCGGATTCCGAGTGAAGTCACTGAAGCTTTCTTT. Its protein product is CASSQDRIPSEVTEAFF.

The chain is built from TRBV13 and TRBJ2-5, with TRBD1 identical over 10 bases. CDR1 and CDR2 (germline): PRHDT, FYEKMQ (reference sequence). Trimming removed 1 base from V and 5 bases from J; junction bases left unmatched: 19. The length of the CDR3 is 20 residues. The CDR3 DNA follows: TGTGCCAGCAGCTTAGAGGCGGAAGGGGACAGGGGTCCCCAAATGGAGACCCAGTACTTC. Amino acid sequence: CASSLEAEGDRGPQMETQYF.

This clonotype occurred many times. The rearrangement uses TRBV6-1 and TRBJ2-7; 8 bases align to TRBD2. After removal of 5 bases from V and 2 bases from J, the junction contained 2 bases not matched to a gene. CDR1 is MNHNS, CDR2 SASEGT, per germline. The CDR3 runs 13 residues. The CDR3 nucleotides read TGTGCCAGCAGTTTGGGACTAGCCTACGAGCAGTACTTC. Translation gives CASSLGLAYEQYF.

This rearrangement joins TRBV4-1 to TRBJ1-5; D uncertain. This CDR3 spans 15 amino acids. The V gene's germline CDR1 is MGHRA and CDR2 YSYEKL. V shed 1 base and J shed 1 base, with 8 bases lying between them. DNA of the CDR3: TGCGCCAGCAGCCAAGTAGACACCAGCAATCAGCCCCAGCATTTT. It encodes CASSQVDTSNQPQHF.

The V call is TRBV29-1, the J call TRBJ1-1, with D uncertain. CDR3 length: 14 residues. With 3 bases removed from V and 1 base from J, the gap between germline ends came to 12 bases. Germline assignment: CDR1 SQVTM and CDR2 ANQGSEA. The CDR3 bases are TGCAGCGTTGACGAAACGGTGGGGAACACTGAAGCTTTCTTT. Protein product: CSVDETVGNTEAFF. The full variable domain, with the rest looked up from reference TRBV29-1 and TRBJ1-1, is SAVISQKPSRDICQRGTSLTIQCQVDSQVTMMFWYRQQPGQSLTLIATANQGSEATYESGFVIDKFPISRPNLTFSTLTVSNMSPEDSSIYLCSVDETVGNTEAFFGQGTRLTVV.

This chain uses TRBV5-1 with TRBJ2-1; the D gene is possibly TRBD2 (6 bases). CDR3 length equals 12 residues. Trimming shortened V by 2 bases and J by 9 bases, and 9 bases separated the two germline ends. Per the germline V gene, CDR1 is SGHRS and CDR2 is YFSETQ. CDR3: CASSFRDFEQFF. Here the CDR3 DNA reads TGCGCCAGCAGCTTCCGGGACTTTGAGCAGTTCTTC.

This rearrangement joins TRBV27 to TRBJ2-7; TRBD1 aligns across 7 bases. After removal of 2 bases from V and 8 bases from J, the junction contained 12 bases not matched to a gene. Germline V gene data show CDR1 as MNHEY and CDR2 as SMNVEV (reference sequence). The CDR3 is 15 amino acids. The CDR3 DNA sequence: TGTGCCAGCAGTTTAGAATTCGGGACAGCGGACAAGCAGTACTTC. It specifies CASSLEFGTADKQYF.

The chain has TRBV30 and TRBJ2-2; 7 positions agree with TRBD1. The CDR3 extends over 12 amino acids. Losses at the gene ends were 7 bases for V and 4 bases for J; bases not matched to a gene: 3. The V gene's germline CDR1 is GTSNPN and CDR2 SVGIG (reference sequence). The CDR3 DNA reads as TGTGCCTCCGAGGGGGCCACCGGGGAGCTGTTTTTT. Its protein is CASEGATGELFF.

The rearrangement joins TRBV7-6 to TRBJ2-3; 10 bases line up with TRBD2. The germline V gene has CDR1 SGHVS and CDR2 FNYEAQ. V gave up 4 bases and J gave up 0 bases; unmatched junction bases: 7. CDR3 length: 17 residues. The CDR3 sequence is CASSSGVGLASTDTQYF. The CDR3 nucleotides read TGTGCCAGCAGCTCAGGGGTGGGACTAGCGAGCACAGATACGCAGTATTTT.

The chain links TRBV9 to TRBJ2-1; D is uncertain. The germline V gene encodes CDR1 SGDLS and CDR2 YYNGEE. The CDR3 extends over 14 amino acids. Trimming left V 5 bases short and J 5 bases short, with 14 bases between. The CDR3 DNA reads TGTGCCAGCAGTCCTATTACTGGGGACAATGAGCAGTTCTTC. This gives the protein CASSPITGDNEQFF.

The rearrangement joins TRBV10-3 to TRBJ2-7; 8 bases are shared with TRBD1. CDR1 ENHRY and CDR2 SYGVKD come from the germline V gene. The CDR3 sequence is 13 residues long. V dropped 8 bases and J dropped 0; count of bases not matched to a gene: 3. CDR3 sequence (DNA): TGTGCCATCTGGACAGGGAACTCCTACGAGCAGTACTTC. It is translated as CAIWTGNSYEQYF.

The V call is TRBV7-9, the J call TRBJ2-7, with 9 bases lining up with TRBD2. Germline loops: CDR1 SEHNR, CDR2 FQNEAQ (reference sequence). J gave up 1 base and V 5 bases, and 15 bases lay outside the gene matches. This CDR3 is 18 amino acids long. Here the CDR3 DNA reads TGTGCCAGCAGCGGAGAGGGACTAGCCGGTCGTTTTTCCTACGAGCAGTACTTC. Translation: CASSGEGLAGRFSYEQYF.

This chain links TRBV29-1 with TRBJ2-1; D remains ambiguous. CDR1 and CDR2 (germline): SQVTM, ANQGSEA. Trimming took off 4 bases at V and 3 bases at J, with 16 bases between the two ends. The CDR3 extends over 15 amino acids. CDR3 protein: CSVGNRDIIYNEQFF. The DNA for the CDR3 is TGCAGCGTTGGTAACAGAGATATTATCTACAATGAGCAGTTCTTC.

The chain couples TRBV15 to TRBJ2-1; 9 bases map to TRBD1. The CDR3 loop spans 16 amino acids. Germline V gene lookup returns CDR1 LNHNV and CDR2 YYDKDF (reference sequence). Trimming cost V 6 bases and J 3 bases; bases outside gene matches: 9. Here the CDR3 DNA reads TGTGCCACCAGGACCCTAACAGGGGGCAGCTACAATGAGCAGTTCTTC. This translates into CATRTLTGGSYNEQFF.